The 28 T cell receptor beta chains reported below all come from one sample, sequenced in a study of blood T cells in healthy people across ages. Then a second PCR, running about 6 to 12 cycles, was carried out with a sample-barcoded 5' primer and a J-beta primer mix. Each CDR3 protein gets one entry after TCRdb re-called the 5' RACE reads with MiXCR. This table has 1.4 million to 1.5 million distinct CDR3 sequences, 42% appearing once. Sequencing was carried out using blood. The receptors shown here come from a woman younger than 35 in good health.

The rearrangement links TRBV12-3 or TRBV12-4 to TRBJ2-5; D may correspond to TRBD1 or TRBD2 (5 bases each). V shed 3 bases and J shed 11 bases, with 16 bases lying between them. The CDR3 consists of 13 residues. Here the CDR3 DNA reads TGTGCCAGCAGTTTTGGACCCCCCTGGGGGCAGTACTTC. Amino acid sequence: CASSFGPPWGQYF.

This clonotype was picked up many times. The CDR3 reads CASSDKPEQFF. Written as DNA, the CDR3 is TGTGCCAGCTCAGACAAGCCTGAGCAGTTCTTC. The chain links TRBV28 to TRBJ2-1; D remains unclear. The germline gives CDR1 MDHEN, CDR2 SYDVKM. V was cut by 8 bases and J by 9 bases, with 11 bases left in between. CDR3 size: 11 residues.

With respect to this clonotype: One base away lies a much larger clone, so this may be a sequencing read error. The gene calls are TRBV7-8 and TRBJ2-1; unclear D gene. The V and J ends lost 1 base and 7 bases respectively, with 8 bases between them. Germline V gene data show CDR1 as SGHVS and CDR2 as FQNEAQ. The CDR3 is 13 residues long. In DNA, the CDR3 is TGTGCCAGCAGCTTAGTAGGGATGAATGAGCAGTTCTTC. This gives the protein CASSLVGMNEQFF. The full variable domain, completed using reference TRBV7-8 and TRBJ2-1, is GAGVSQSPRYKVAKRGQDVALRCDPISGHVSLFWYQQALGQGPEFLTYFQNEAQLDKSGLPSDRFFAERPEGSVSTLKIQRTQQEDSAVYLCASSLVGMNEQFFGPGTRLTVL.

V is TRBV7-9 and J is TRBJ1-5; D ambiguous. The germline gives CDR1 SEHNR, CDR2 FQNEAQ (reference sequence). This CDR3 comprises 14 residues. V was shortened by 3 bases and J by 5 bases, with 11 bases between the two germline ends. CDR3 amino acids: CASSLSTVHQPQHF. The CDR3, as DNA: TGTGCCAGCAGCTTGTCTACAGTCCATCAGCCCCAGCATTTT.

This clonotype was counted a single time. The CDR3 coding sequence is TGTGCCAGCGGGGCAGGGGTCATGAACACTGAAGCTTTCTTT. Amino acids: CASGAGVMNTEAFF. The J gene is TRBJ1-1, the V gene TRBV2; tentative D call: TRBD1 (6 bases). CDR3 length equals 14 residues. Trimming shortened V by 8 bases and J by 0 bases, and 13 bases separated the two germline ends. Per the germline V gene, CDR1 is SNHLY and CDR2 is FYNNEI. The full variable domain, with the rest looked up from reference TRBV2 and TRBJ1-1, is EPEVTQTPSHQVTQMGQEVILRCVPISNHLYFYWYRQILGQKVEFLVSFYNNEISEKSEIFDDQFSVERPDGSNFTLKIRSTKLEDSAMYFCASGAGVMNTEAFFGQGTRLTVV.

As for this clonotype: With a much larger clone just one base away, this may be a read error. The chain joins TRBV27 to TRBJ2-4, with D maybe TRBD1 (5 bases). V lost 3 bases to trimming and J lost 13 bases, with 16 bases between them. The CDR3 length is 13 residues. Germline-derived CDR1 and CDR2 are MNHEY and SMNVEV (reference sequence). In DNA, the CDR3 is TGTGCCAGCAGTTTGGGGCCCCACAATGAGCAGTACTTC. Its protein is CASSLGPHNEQYF.

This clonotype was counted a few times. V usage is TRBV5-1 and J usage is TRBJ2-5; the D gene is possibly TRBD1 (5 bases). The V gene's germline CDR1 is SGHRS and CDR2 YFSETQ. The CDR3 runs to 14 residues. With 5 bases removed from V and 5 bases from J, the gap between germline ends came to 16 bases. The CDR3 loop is CASSSYSRGETQYF. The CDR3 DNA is TGCGCCAGCAGTTCGTACTCAAGGGGCGAGACCCAGTACTTC. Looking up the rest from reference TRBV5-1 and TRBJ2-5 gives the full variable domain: KAGVTQTPRYLIKTRGQQVTLSCSPISGHRSVSWYQQTPGQGLQFLFEYFSETQRNKGNFPGRFSGRQFSNSRSEMNVSTLELGDSALYLCASSSYSRGETQYFGPGTRLLVL.

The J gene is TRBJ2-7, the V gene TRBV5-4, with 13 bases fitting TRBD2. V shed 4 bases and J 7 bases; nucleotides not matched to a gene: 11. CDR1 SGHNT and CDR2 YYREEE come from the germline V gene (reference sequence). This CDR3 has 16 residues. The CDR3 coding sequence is TGTGCCAGCAGCCTCTGGACTAGCGGGAGTGGAGATGAGCAGTACTTC. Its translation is CASSLWTSGSGDEQYF.

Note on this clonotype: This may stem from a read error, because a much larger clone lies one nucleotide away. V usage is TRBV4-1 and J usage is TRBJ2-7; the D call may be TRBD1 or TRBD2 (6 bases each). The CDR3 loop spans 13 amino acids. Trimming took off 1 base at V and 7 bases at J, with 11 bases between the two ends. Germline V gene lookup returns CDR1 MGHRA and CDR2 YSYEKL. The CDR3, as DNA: TGCGCCAGCAGCCAAGTAGGGGGGAATGAGCAGTACTTC. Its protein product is CASSQVGGNEQYF.

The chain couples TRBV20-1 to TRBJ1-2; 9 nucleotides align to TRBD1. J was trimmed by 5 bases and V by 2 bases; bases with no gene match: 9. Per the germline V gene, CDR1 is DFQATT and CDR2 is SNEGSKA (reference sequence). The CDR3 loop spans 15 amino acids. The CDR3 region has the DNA TGCAGTGCTAGACAATTCGGGACAGGGATTTATGGCTACACCTTC. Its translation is CSARQFGTGIYGYTF.

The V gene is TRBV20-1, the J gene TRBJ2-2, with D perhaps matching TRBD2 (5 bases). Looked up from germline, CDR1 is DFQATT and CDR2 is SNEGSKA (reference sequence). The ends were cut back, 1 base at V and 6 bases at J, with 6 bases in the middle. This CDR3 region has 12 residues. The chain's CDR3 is CSARGGAGELFF. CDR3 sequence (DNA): TGCAGTGCTAGAGGGGGAGCCGGGGAGCTGTTTTTT.

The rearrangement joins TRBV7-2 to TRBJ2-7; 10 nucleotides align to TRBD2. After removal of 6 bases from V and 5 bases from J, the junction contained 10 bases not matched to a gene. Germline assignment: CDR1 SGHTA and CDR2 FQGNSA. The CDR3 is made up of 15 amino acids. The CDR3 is CASRPHGTSAHEQYF. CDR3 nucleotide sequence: TGTGCCAGCAGACCCCACGGGACTAGCGCCCACGAGCAGTACTTC.

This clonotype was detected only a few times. The CDR3 loop reads CSASPGQMILSGGYTF. CDR3 coding DNA: TGCAGCGCCTCACCGGGACAGATGATCTTATCGGGGGGCTACACCTTC. The rearrangement links TRBV29-1 to TRBJ1-2, with 7 bases identical to TRBD1. V dropped 7 bases and J dropped 8; count of bases not matched to a gene: 22. Germline CDR1 and CDR2: SQVTM and ANQGSEA. The CDR3 extends over 16 amino acids.

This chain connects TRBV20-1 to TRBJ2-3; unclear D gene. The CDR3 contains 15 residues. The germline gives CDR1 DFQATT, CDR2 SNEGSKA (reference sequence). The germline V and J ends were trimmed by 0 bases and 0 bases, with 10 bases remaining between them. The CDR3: CSARDITTSTDTQYF. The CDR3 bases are TGCAGTGCTAGAGATATAACAACTAGCACAGATACGCAGTATTTT.

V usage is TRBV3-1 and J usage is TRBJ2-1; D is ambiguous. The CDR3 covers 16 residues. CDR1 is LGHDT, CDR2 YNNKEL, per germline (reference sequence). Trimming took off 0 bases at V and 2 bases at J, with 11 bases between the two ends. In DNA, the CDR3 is TGTGCCAGCAGCCAAGATTTAGGCGAAACCTACAATGAGCAGTTCTTC. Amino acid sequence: CASSQDLGETYNEQFF.

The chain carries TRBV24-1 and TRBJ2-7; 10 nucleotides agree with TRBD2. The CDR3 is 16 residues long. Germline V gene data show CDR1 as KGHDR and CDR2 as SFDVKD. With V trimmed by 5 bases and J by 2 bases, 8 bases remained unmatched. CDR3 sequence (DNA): TGTGCCACCAGTGGGATAGCGGGAGGTTCGACCTACGAGCAGTACTTC. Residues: CATSGIAGGSTYEQYF.

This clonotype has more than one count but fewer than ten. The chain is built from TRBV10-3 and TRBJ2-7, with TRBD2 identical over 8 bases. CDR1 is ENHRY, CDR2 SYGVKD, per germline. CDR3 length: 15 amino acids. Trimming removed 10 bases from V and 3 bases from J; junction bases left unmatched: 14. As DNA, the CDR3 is TGTGCCACCAGAAGTAGCGGGACTGTAGGCTACGAGCAGTACTTC. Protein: CATRSSGTVGYEQYF.

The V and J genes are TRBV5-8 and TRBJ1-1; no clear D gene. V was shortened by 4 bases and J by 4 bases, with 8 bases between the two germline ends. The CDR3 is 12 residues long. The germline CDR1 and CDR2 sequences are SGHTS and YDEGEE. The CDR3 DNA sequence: TGTGCCAGCAGCGGAGACCCCACTGAAGCTTTCTTT. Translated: CASSGDPTEAFF.

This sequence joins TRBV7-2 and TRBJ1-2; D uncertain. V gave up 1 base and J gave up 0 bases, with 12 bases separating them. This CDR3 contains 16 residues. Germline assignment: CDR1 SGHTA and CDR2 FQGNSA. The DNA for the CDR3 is TGTGCCAGCAGCTTAGTTACGGCGGGAGCTAACTATGGCTACACCTTC. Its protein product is CASSLVTAGANYGYTF.

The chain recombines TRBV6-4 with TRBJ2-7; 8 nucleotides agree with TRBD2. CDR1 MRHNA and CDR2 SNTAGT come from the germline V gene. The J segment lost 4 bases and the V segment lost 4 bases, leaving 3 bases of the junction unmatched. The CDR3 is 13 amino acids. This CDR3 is CASSVTSDYEQYF. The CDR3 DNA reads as TGTGCCAGCAGTGTGACTAGCGATTACGAGCAGTACTTC.

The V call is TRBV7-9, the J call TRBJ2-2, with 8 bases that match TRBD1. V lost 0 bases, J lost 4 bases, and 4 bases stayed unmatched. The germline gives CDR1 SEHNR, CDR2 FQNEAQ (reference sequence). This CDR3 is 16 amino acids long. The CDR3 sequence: CASSLARTGFTGELFF. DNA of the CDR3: TGTGCCAGCAGCTTAGCCAGGACAGGGTTCACCGGGGAGCTGTTTTTT.

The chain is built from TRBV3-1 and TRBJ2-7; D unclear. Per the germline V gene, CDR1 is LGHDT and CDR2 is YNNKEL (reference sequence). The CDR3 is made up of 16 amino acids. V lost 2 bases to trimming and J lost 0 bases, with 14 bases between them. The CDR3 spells CASSQRWTTLSYEQYF. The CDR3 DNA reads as TGTGCCAGCAGCCAACGCTGGACCACACTCTCCTACGAGCAGTACTTC.

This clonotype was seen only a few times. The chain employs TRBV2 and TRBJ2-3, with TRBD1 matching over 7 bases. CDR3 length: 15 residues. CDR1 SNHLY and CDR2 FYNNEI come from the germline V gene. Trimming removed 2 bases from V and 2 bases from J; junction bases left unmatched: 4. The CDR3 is CASSETGQITDTQYF. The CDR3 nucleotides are TGTGCCAGCAGTGAAACGGGACAGATCACAGATACGCAGTATTTT. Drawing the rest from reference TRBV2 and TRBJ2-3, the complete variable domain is EPEVTQTPSHQVTQMGQEVILRCVPISNHLYFYWYRQILGQKVEFLVSFYNNEISEKSEIFDDQFSVERPDGSNFTLKIRSTKLEDSAMYFCASSETGQITDTQYFGPGTRLTVL.

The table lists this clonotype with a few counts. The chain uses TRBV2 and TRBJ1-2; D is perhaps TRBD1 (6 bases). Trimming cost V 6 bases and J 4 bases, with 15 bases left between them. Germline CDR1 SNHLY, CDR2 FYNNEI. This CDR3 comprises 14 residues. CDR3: CASRVEGVGYGYTF. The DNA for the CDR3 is TGTGCCAGCAGGGTAGAGGGGGTCGGCTATGGCTACACCTTC.

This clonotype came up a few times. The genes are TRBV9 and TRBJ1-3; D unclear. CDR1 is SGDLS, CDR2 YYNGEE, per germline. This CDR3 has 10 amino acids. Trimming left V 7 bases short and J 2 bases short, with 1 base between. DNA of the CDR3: TGTGCCAGCGCTGGAAACACCATATATTTT. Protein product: CASAGNTIYF.

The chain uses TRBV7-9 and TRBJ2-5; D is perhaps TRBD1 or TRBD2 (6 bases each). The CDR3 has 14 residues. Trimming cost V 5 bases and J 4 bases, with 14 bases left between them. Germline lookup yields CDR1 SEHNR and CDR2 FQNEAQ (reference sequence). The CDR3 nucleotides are TGTGCCAGCAGCGGCGAAAAGGGGGGAGAGACCCAGTACTTC. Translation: CASSGEKGGETQYF. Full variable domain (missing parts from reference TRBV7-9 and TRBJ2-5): DTGVSQNPRHKITKRGQNVTFRCDPISEHNRLYWYRQTLGQGPEFLTYFQNEAQLEKSRLLSDRFSAERPKGSFSTLEIQRTEQGDSAMYLCASSGEKGGETQYFGPGTRLLVL.

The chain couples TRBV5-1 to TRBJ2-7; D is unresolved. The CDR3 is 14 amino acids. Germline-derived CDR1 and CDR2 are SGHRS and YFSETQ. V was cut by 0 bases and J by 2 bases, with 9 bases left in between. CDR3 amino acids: CASSLGYQTYEQYF. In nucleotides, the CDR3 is TGCGCCAGCAGCTTGGGCTATCAAACCTACGAGCAGTACTTC. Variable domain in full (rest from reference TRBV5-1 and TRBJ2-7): KAGVTQTPRYLIKTRGQQVTLSCSPISGHRSVSWYQQTPGQGLQFLFEYFSETQRNKGNFPGRFSGRQFSNSRSEMNVSTLELGDSALYLCASSLGYQTYEQYFGPGTRLTVT.

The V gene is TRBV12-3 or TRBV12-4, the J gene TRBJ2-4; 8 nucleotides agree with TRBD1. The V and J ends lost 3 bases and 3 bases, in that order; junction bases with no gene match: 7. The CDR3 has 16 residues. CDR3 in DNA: TGTGCCAGCAGTTTCGTCTCAGGGGGCGTCAAAAACATTCAGTACTTC. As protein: CASSFVSGGVKNIQYF.